These 9 T cell receptor beta chains share one sample of origin, sequenced in a study of blood T cell repertoires in COVID-19. Only in-frame clones appear in the TCRdb table, and some are missing; sequencing was by immunoSEQ multiplex PCR. Here the sample spans under 20,000 clones, roughly nine tenths being singletons. Sequenced input: peripheral blood. The source of these receptors is a man between 60 and 75 years old with acute or convalescent COVID-19.

This clone has just one count. The chain is built from TRBV4-1 and TRBJ2-2; the match to TRBD2 covers 7 bases. Trimming removed 1 base from V and 5 bases from J; junction bases left unmatched: 7. The CDR3 consists of 16 residues. In germline, CDR1 is MGHRA, CDR2 YSYEKL. The CDR3 protein is CASSQVGQGGTGELFF. The CDR3 DNA reads TGCGCCAGCAGCCAAGTAGGGCAGGGAGGGACCGGGGAGCTGTTTTTT.

The V and J genes are TRBV3-1 (or the pseudogene TRBV3-2) and TRBJ2-7; tentatively, D is TRBD2 (5 bases). V lost 8 bases to trimming and J lost 2 bases, with 19 bases between them. CDR3 size: 15 residues. Germline-derived CDR1 and CDR2 are LGHDT and YNNKEL (reference sequence). CDR3 coding DNA: TGTGCCAGCGCAAAGAGGGTGGACGTACCCTACGAGCAGTACTTC. Its translation: CASAKRVDVPYEQYF.

The CDR3 DNA sequence: TGTGCCAGCAGTTTAAGTCAGGGGGCGAATACGCAGTATTTT. Its protein is CASSLSQGANTQYF. This sequence joins TRBV28 and TRBJ2-3, with 8 bases aligning to TRBD1. The V gene's germline CDR1 is MDHEN and CDR2 SYDVKM. Trimming took 2 bases from V and 7 from J; bases not matched to a gene: 5. The CDR3 consists of 14 residues.

The V call is TRBV29-1, the J call TRBJ2-2; 8 bases line up with TRBD2. The germline V gene has CDR1 SQVTM and CDR2 ANQGSEA. J gave up 2 bases and V 7 bases, and 9 bases lay outside the gene matches. The CDR3 spans 15 residues. CDR3: CSASRAGGNTGELFF. For the CDR3, the DNA is TGCAGCGCCTCAAGGGCGGGAGGCAACACCGGGGAGCTGTTTTTT.

The CDR3 sequence: CASSLEDGGSGYTF. In DNA form, the CDR3 reads TGTGCCAGCAGCTTAGAAGACGGGGGTAGCGGCTACACCTTC. The chain links TRBV11-2 to TRBJ1-2; the D gene is possibly TRBD1 (5 bases). Looked up from germline, CDR1 is SGHAT and CDR2 is FQNNGV. The CDR3 extends over 14 amino acids. The V gene lost 0 bases and the J gene lost 8 bases, with 13 bases spanning the gap.

The chain combines TRBV6-6 with TRBJ2-3; no definite D call. Germline CDR1 reads MNHNY; CDR2 reads SVGAGI (reference sequence). The CDR3 runs 14 residues. Trimming shortened V by 0 bases and J by 5 bases, and 9 bases separated the two germline ends. The CDR3 loop is CASSYSPPVDTQYF. Here the CDR3 DNA reads TGTGCCAGCAGTTACTCTCCACCGGTAGATACGCAGTATTTT.

This clone showed up just once. J is TRBJ2-5 and V is TRBV19; D is unresolved. Germline loops: CDR1 LNHDA, CDR2 SQIVND (reference sequence). Trimming left V 2 bases short and J 0 bases short, with 7 bases between. This CDR3 is built from 14 residues. The CDR3 nucleotides read TGTGCCAGTAGTATACGGAGAAACCAAGAGACCCAGTACTTC. It encodes CASSIRRNQETQYF.

The V call is TRBV6-5, the J call TRBJ2-3, with D possibly matching TRBD1 (5 bases). Germline V gives CDR1 MNHEY, CDR2 SVGAGI. V was shortened by 8 bases and J by 0 bases, with 12 bases between the two germline ends. This CDR3 comprises 14 residues. The CDR3 bases are TGTGCCAGCGGGGCAGGTGGTAGCACAGATACGCAGTATTTT. Residues: CASGAGGSTDTQYF.

The chain uses TRBV30 and TRBJ1-6, with D possibly TRBD1 on 5 matching bases. The V end was cut by 1 base, the J end by 5 bases, with 21 bases between. Germline values: CDR1 GTSNPN, CDR2 SVGIG (reference sequence). The CDR3 sequence is 18 residues long. Here the CDR3 DNA reads TGTGCCTGGAGTGGGGGGGGTCTAGGAATTACCAATAATTCACCCCTCCACTTT. It yields the protein CAWSGGGLGITNNSPLHF.